Each of the 22 T cell receptor beta chains below was sequenced from the same sample in a study of control samples from healthy donors and cancer patients. Some clones are missing from TCRdb's copy, which holds only in-frame ones; the method was immunoSEQ multiplex PCR. The sample records about 180,000 clones, 90% being singletons. The sequenced material came from blood. These receptors all stem from a woman aged 45-65 years in good health.

The chain links TRBV18 to TRBJ2-1; 11 positions agree with TRBD2. Germline V gives CDR1 KGHSH, CDR2 LQKENI. The CDR3 has 16 residues. J lost 7 bases, V lost 6 bases, and 11 bases had no gene match. DNA of the CDR3: TGTGCCAGCTCCCTCGCGGTAGCGGGAGGGTCAAATGAGCAGTTCTTC. Translated: CASSLAVAGGSNEQFF.

V is TRBV9 and J is TRBJ2-2; D gene uncertain. There are 14 residues in the CDR3. The germline gives CDR1 SGDLS, CDR2 YYNGEE. V shed 0 bases and J shed 7 bases, with 10 bases lying between them. CDR3 in DNA: TGTGCCAGCAGCGTAGCAAACGGCGGCGGGGAGCTGTTTTTT. Translated, it gives CASSVANGGGELFF.

The genes are TRBV5-5 and TRBJ1-5; D remains unclear. Germline V gene lookup returns CDR1 SGHKS and CDR2 YYEKEE (reference sequence). Deletions cut 0 bases from V and 4 bases from J, with 11 bases between. The length of the CDR3 is 15 residues. The CDR3 coding sequence is TGTGCCAGCAGCTTGGTGGTTGAAGGGAATCAGCCCCAGCATTTT. Translation gives CASSLVVEGNQPQHF.

Here the CDR3 reads CASSSLSGVGRNYGYTF. CDR3 DNA sequence: TGTGCCAGCAGCAGTTTATCTGGAGTCGGGCGCAACTATGGCTACACCTTC. V gene TRBV27 combines with J gene TRBJ1-2; D gene uncertain. The CDR3 has 17 residues. The V gene's germline CDR1 is MNHEY and CDR2 SMNVEV (reference sequence). V lost 6 bases and J 2 bases, leaving 22 bases between the germline ends.

This clone was observed at least ten times. The chain is built from TRBV7-9 and TRBJ1-2, with D possibly matching TRBD1 (5 bases). The CDR3 extends over 15 amino acids. Germline lookup yields CDR1 SEHNR and CDR2 FQNEAQ (reference sequence). Trimming took off 6 bases at V and 6 bases at J, with 20 bases between the two ends. CDR3 region: CASSGGVAGANGYTF. CDR3 sequence (DNA): TGTGCCAGCAGTGGGGGTGTGGCGGGCGCCAATGGCTACACCTTC.

DNA of the CDR3: TGTGCCAGCAGCTTGGGGCCGCTTTCGACCCAGTACTTC. This sequence encodes CASSLGPLSTQYF. The chain carries TRBV5-6 and TRBJ2-5; D is ambiguous. The V end lost 0 bases, the J end lost 7 bases, and 10 bases lay between the germline ends. The CDR3 covers 13 residues. CDR1 and CDR2 (germline): SGHDT, YYEEEE. Full variable domain (rest looked up from reference TRBV5-6 and TRBJ2-5): DAGVTQSPTHLIKTRGQQVTLRCSPKSGHDTVSWYQQALGQGPQFIFQYYEEEERQRGNFPDRFSGHQFPNYSSELNVNALLLGDSALYLCASSLGPLSTQYFGPGTRLLVL.

The chain uses TRBV3-1 (or the pseudogene TRBV3-2) and TRBJ2-1, with a possible D match to TRBD2 (6 bases). This CDR3 region has 15 residues. In germline, CDR1 is LGHDT, CDR2 YNNKEL (reference sequence). The V gene lost 0 bases and the J gene lost 3 bases, with 9 bases spanning the gap. The CDR3: CASSQDRGIYNEQFF. In DNA, the CDR3 is TGTGCCAGCAGCCAAGACCGGGGGATCTACAATGAGCAGTTCTTC.

The chain has TRBV2 and TRBJ2-3, with 8 bases that match TRBD1. Trimming took 4 bases from V and 6 from J; bases not matched to a gene: 15. Per germline, CDR1 SNHLY and CDR2 FYNNEI. There are 17 residues in the CDR3. The CDR3 loop is CASSGVAGGAGRDTQYF. In DNA, the CDR3 is TGTGCCAGCAGTGGGGTGGCAGGGGGCGCAGGTCGCGATACGCAGTATTTT.

This chain connects TRBV7-9 to TRBJ1-4, with a possible D match to TRBD1 (6 bases). Germline assignment: CDR1 SEHNR and CDR2 FQNEAQ (reference sequence). V was clipped by 3 bases and J by 5 bases, with 13 bases between them. The CDR3 sequence is 15 residues long. This CDR3 reads CASSFTQGINEKLFF. CDR3 sequence (DNA): TGTGCCAGCAGCTTTACACAGGGAATAAATGAAAAACTGTTTTTT. The whole variable domain, remainder taken from reference TRBV7-9 and TRBJ1-4, is DTGVSQNPRHKITKRGQNVTFRCDPISEHNRLYWYRQTLGQGPEFLTYFQNEAQLEKSRLLSDRFSAERPKGSFSTLEIQRTEQGDSAMYLCASSFTQGINEKLFFGSGTQLSVL.

The chain employs TRBV29-1 and TRBJ1-5; D not certain. The germline V and J ends were trimmed by 5 bases and 2 bases, with 10 bases remaining between them. The CDR3 sequence is 13 residues long. Germline V gives CDR1 SQVTM, CDR2 ANQGSEA. The CDR3 protein is CSVMISGNQPQHF. The DNA of the CDR3 is TGCAGCGTTATGATCAGTGGCAATCAGCCCCAGCATTTT.

The chain uses TRBV9 and TRBJ2-7, with D possibly matching TRBD1 (7 bases). The length of the CDR3 is 15 residues. From germline, CDR1 is SGDLS and CDR2 YYNGEE. V was trimmed by 3 bases and J by 2 bases, leaving 15 bases between them. The CDR3 protein is CASSEGGQMTYEQYF. The CDR3 nucleotides read TGTGCCAGCAGCGAGGGGGGACAGATGACCTACGAGCAGTACTTC.

The table lists this clone with a count of one. The junction and the germline gene differ at one end; a read error may be behind it. This chain uses TRBV6-2 or TRBV6-3 with TRBJ2-7; D unresolved. CDR3 length: 14 residues. Germline V CDR1 and CDR2: MNHEY, SVGEGT. In DNA, the CDR3 is TGTGCCAGCAGTTCCTTGGCGTTCTCCTACGGGCAGTACTTC. Translating it yields CASSSLAFSYGQYF.

This chain joins TRBV11-2 and TRBJ2-3; 8 positions agree with TRBD2. The CDR3 contains 15 residues. With V trimmed by 5 bases and J by 4 bases, 8 bases remained unmatched. The germline V gene has CDR1 SGHAT and CDR2 FQNNGV. The CDR3 coding sequence is TGTGCCAGCAGCCTTAGCGGGATCGCGGCAGATACGCAGTATTTT. It codes for CASSLSGIAADTQYF. The variable domain in full, completed from reference TRBV11-2 and TRBJ2-3, reads EAGVAQSPRYKIIEKRQSVAFWCNPISGHATLYWYQQILGQGPKLLIQFQNNGVVDDSQLPKDRFSAERLKGVDSTLKIQPAKLEDSAVYLCASSLSGIAADTQYFGPGTRLTVL.

This chain connects TRBV27 to TRBJ1-5, with a weak D call TRBD1 (5 bases). The germline CDR1 and CDR2 sequences are MNHEY and SMNVEV (reference sequence). The ends were cut back, 2 bases at V and 7 bases at J, with 12 bases in the middle. The CDR3 has 14 residues. In nucleotides, the CDR3 is TGTGCCAGCAGTTTAGGGGGGACCTACCAGCCCCAGCATTTT. Protein product: CASSLGGTYQPQHF.

The chain joins TRBV3-1 (or the pseudogene TRBV3-2) to TRBJ1-6; D is unclear. Trimming removed 7 bases from V and 7 bases from J, with 8 bases in between. Germline CDR1 reads LGHDT; CDR2 reads YNNKEL (reference sequence). The CDR3 is 12 amino acids. The CDR3 DNA reads TGTGCCAGCACCGACGGGAATTCACCCCTCCACTTT. It codes for CASTDGNSPLHF.

The V gene is TRBV5-4, the J gene TRBJ2-6; 8 bases are shared with TRBD2. The CDR3 totals 13 residues. Looked up from germline, CDR1 is SGHNT and CDR2 is YYREEE (reference sequence). The CDR3, as DNA: TGTGCTAGCGGGAAGGCCGGGGCCAACGTCCTGACTTTC. Encoded protein: CASGKAGANVLTF.

In regard to this clone: The same CDR3 arises from other DNA sequences in this sample as well. The chain employs TRBV9 and TRBJ2-1; D is ambiguous. The CDR3 consists of 11 residues. V was trimmed by 3 bases and J by 6 bases, leaving 4 bases between them. Germline assignment: CDR1 SGDLS and CDR2 YYNGEE. CDR3 coding DNA: TGTGCCAGCAGCGCCGGCAATGAGCAGTTCTTC. Translating it yields CASSAGNEQFF.

The V call is TRBV9, the J call TRBJ2-5; D is ambiguous. The CDR3 consists of 13 residues. Germline assignment: CDR1 SGDLS and CDR2 YYNGEE. Trimming took 0 bases from V and 1 from J, leaving 4 bases between them. In DNA, the CDR3 is TGTGCCAGCAGCGTAGGCCTCCAAGAGACCCAGTACTTC. Protein sequence: CASSVGLQETQYF.

V and J are TRBV10-3 and TRBJ1-1; D gene unclear. The germline V gene has CDR1 ENHRY and CDR2 SYGVKD. Deletions cut 8 bases from V and 2 bases from J, with 6 bases between. The CDR3 length is 11 residues. Here the CDR3 DNA reads TGTGCCATCCGCCTCAACACTGAAGCTTTCTTT. The encoded protein is CAIRLNTEAFF.

This clone was counted between two and nine times. The chain combines TRBV6-5 with TRBJ2-3; 10 nucleotides align to TRBD2. This CDR3 is 16 amino acids long. Germline loops: CDR1 MNHEY, CDR2 SVGAGI. Trimming took 0 bases from V and 4 from J; bases not matched to a gene: 4. The DNA of the CDR3 is TGTGCCAGCAGTTACTCGAGAGCGGGAGGGCCAGATACGCAGTATTTT. Amino acids: CASSYSRAGGPDTQYF.

Only one count was recorded for this clone. V usage is TRBV10-3 and J usage is TRBJ1-5; D might be TRBD1 (5 bases). Germline lookup yields CDR1 ENHRY and CDR2 SYGVKD. The CDR3 consists of 14 residues. Deletions cut 4 bases from V and 0 bases from J, with 7 bases between. The CDR3 sequence is CAISAGFSNQPQHF. The CDR3 nucleotides read TGTGCCATCAGTGCAGGGTTTAGCAATCAGCCCCAGCATTTT.

The V gene is TRBV2, the J gene TRBJ1-3; maybe TRBD1 (5 bases). The CDR3 has 15 amino acids. Germline V gene data show CDR1 as SNHLY and CDR2 as FYNNEI. Trimming took off 5 bases at V and 1 base at J, with 12 bases between the two ends. CDR3 sequence reads: CASSPQDLSGNTIYF. The CDR3 region has the DNA TGTGCCAGCAGTCCACAGGACCTTTCTGGAAACACCATATATTTT.